A single sample gave rise to the 25 T cell receptor beta chains below, sequenced in a study of shared clonotypes between healthy human individuals. Naive CD8 populations comprised CD45RO-negative cells positively selected for CCR7, excluding terminally differentiated effector memory CD45RA+ cells. TCRdb's table, derived via immunoSEQ multiplex PCR, lists solely in-frame clones and lacks some. The sample consists of 1.5 million to 2.5 million clones, approximately 95% of them appearing once. The sequenced material came from naive CD8+ T cells sorted from blood. The source is a man between 18 and 35 years old in good health.

The chain uses TRBV12-5 and TRBJ2-1, with 9 bases lining up with TRBD2. The CDR3 has 14 residues. Germline V gene data show CDR1 as LGHNT and CDR2 as FRNRAP. After removal of 7 bases from V and 7 bases from J, the junction contained 8 bases not matched to a gene. The CDR3 DNA follows: TGTGCTAGTGCCATGCGGGGGGGCCCGAATGAGCAGTTCTTC. This codes for CASAMRGGPNEQFF. Full variable domain (missing parts from reference TRBV12-5 and TRBJ2-1): DARVTQTPRHKVTEMGQEVTMRCQPILGHNTVFWYRQTMMQGLELLAYFRNRAPLDDSGMPKDRFSAEMPDATLATLKIQPSEPRDSAVYFCASAMRGGPNEQFFGPGTRLTVL.

The V gene is TRBV4-2, the J gene TRBJ1-1; D remains ambiguous. Trimming took off 0 bases at V and 4 bases at J, with 3 bases between the two ends. Per germline, CDR1 LGHNA and CDR2 YNFKEQ. The CDR3 totals 12 residues. The CDR3 coding sequence is TGTGCCAGCAGCCAAGACGTCACTGAAGCTTTCTTT. This translates into CASSQDVTEAFF.

The rearrangement joins TRBV7-9 to TRBJ1-2; tentative D call: TRBD1 (6 bases). Trimming stripped 1 base from V and 3 bases from J, with 15 bases between. Germline values: CDR1 SEHNR, CDR2 FQNEAQ (reference sequence). The length of the CDR3 is 16 residues. The CDR3 loop reads CASSLGRAGDDYGYTF. The CDR3 DNA sequence: TGTGCCAGCAGCTTAGGCCGAGCAGGGGACGACTATGGCTACACCTTC.

The CDR3 protein is CASSITSSQETQYF. DNA of the CDR3: TGTGCCAGTAGTATTACTAGTTCACAAGAGACCCAGTACTTC. The chain has TRBV19 and TRBJ2-5, with a tentative D call TRBD2 (5 bases). CDR1 LNHDA and CDR2 SQIVND come from the germline V gene (reference sequence). The CDR3 runs 14 residues. V lost 3 bases, J lost 2 bases, and 10 bases lay in between.

Notes on this clone: This sample also contains other DNA sequences that code for the same CDR3. This rearrangement joins TRBV30 to TRBJ1-3; D not resolved. This CDR3 region has 13 residues. Germline lookup yields CDR1 GTSNPN and CDR2 SVGIG (reference sequence). V was trimmed by 0 bases and J by 1 base, leaving 4 bases between them. The CDR3 DNA reads TGTGCCTGGAGTGTTGGGTCTGGAAACACCATATATTTT. Protein product: CAWSVGSGNTIYF.

Notes on this clone: The same CDR3 arises from other DNA sequences in this sample as well. The rearrangement links TRBV9 to TRBJ1-2; 10 bases line up with TRBD1. Germline V CDR1 and CDR2: SGDLS, YYNGEE. V shed 2 bases and J 3 bases; nucleotides not matched to a gene: 1. The CDR3 covers 14 residues. The CDR3 protein is CASSVGQGDYGYTF. The CDR3 DNA is TGTGCCAGCAGCGTCGGACAGGGGGACTATGGCTACACCTTC.

The chain has TRBV7-9 and TRBJ2-7; 7 bases fit TRBD1. CDR1 is SEHNR, CDR2 FQNEAQ, per germline (reference sequence). V trimming: 5 bases; J trimming: 6 bases; junction bases outside the gene matches: 7. CDR3 length equals 13 residues. CDR3 DNA sequence: TGTGCCAGCAGCACCCCGACAGGGTCCGAGCAGTACTTC. Translation: CASSTPTGSEQYF. Combining the CDR3 with reference TRBV7-9 and TRBJ2-7 gives the whole variable domain DTGVSQNPRHKITKRGQNVTFRCDPISEHNRLYWYRQTLGQGPEFLTYFQNEAQLEKSRLLSDRFSAERPKGSFSTLEIQRTEQGDSAMYLCASSTPTGSEQYFGPGTRLTVT.

The V and J genes are TRBV5-1 and TRBJ1-1; no definite D call. The V and J ends lost 5 bases and 1 base respectively, with 9 bases between them. The V gene's germline CDR1 is SGHRS and CDR2 YFSETQ. This CDR3 is 13 amino acids long. The CDR3 nucleotides read TGCGCCAGCAGTATGACGGCGAACACTGAAGCTTTCTTT. Protein: CASSMTANTEAFF. The complete variable domain, with remaining parts taken from reference TRBV5-1 and TRBJ1-1, reads KAGVTQTPRYLIKTRGQQVTLSCSPISGHRSVSWYQQTPGQGLQFLFEYFSETQRNKGNFPGRFSGRQFSNSRSEMNVSTLELGDSALYLCASSMTANTEAFFGQGTRLTVV.

The rearrangement uses TRBV5-1 and TRBJ1-1; D call uncertain. This CDR3 contains 13 residues. Germline V lookup: CDR1 SGHRS, CDR2 YFSETQ. V lost 3 bases and J 4 bases, leaving 10 bases between the germline ends. The chain's CDR3 is CASSSLGTTEAFF. The CDR3, as DNA: TGCGCCAGCAGCTCCCTCGGCACCACTGAAGCTTTCTTT.

The chain links TRBV6-5 to TRBJ1-5; D perhaps matches TRBD1 (5 bases). Per the germline V gene, CDR1 is MNHEY and CDR2 is SVGAGI. The V gene lost 6 bases and the J gene lost 5 bases, with 17 bases spanning the gap. CDR3 length equals 15 residues. The CDR3 DNA reads TGTGCCAGCAGGTCAGCACAGTGGGGGGATCAGCCCCAGCATTTT. It translates to CASRSAQWGDQPQHF.

With respect to this clone: This sample also contains other DNA sequences that code for the same CDR3. V and J are TRBV7-9 and TRBJ1-6; D is perhaps TRBD1 (5 bases). Trimming left V 1 base short and J 8 bases short, with 9 bases between. This CDR3 is built from 14 residues. CDR1 is SEHNR and CDR2 is FQNEAQ in the germline V gene (reference sequence). The CDR3 coding sequence is TGTGCCAGCAGCTTAGTTGGGGGGGATTCACCCCTCCACTTT. Amino acid sequence: CASSLVGGDSPLHF.

This chain uses TRBV25-1 with TRBJ1-2, with TRBD1 matching over 7 bases. The CDR3 sequence is 13 residues long. In germline, CDR1 is MGHDK, CDR2 SYGVNS. J lost 4 bases, V lost 4 bases, and 3 bases had no gene match. The CDR3 nucleotides read TGTGCCAGCAGTGGACAGGGAACCTATGGCTACACCTTC. This codes for CASSGQGTYGYTF.

This clone was recorded only once. The chain links TRBV27 to TRBJ2-3, with 10 bases lining up with TRBD2. V shed 6 bases and J 4 bases; nucleotides not matched to a gene: 13. The CDR3 contains 17 residues. Germline CDR1 is MNHEY and CDR2 is SMNVEV (reference sequence). CDR3 loop: CASSPIGTSGVADTQYF. CDR3 DNA: TGTGCCAGCAGCCCCATCGGCACTAGCGGGGTCGCAGATACGCAGTATTTT.

This rearrangement joins TRBV27 to TRBJ2-6; no firm D call. The CDR3 sequence is 17 residues long. Trimming shortened V by 6 bases and J by 0 bases, and 15 bases separated the two germline ends. Germline V gene lookup returns CDR1 MNHEY and CDR2 SMNVEV (reference sequence). CDR3 loop: CASSSMAAVSGANVLTF. The CDR3 coding sequence is TGTGCCAGCAGCTCCATGGCGGCAGTCTCTGGGGCCAACGTCCTGACTTTC.

J is TRBJ2-3 and V is TRBV7-2; unclear D gene. From germline, CDR1 is SGHTA and CDR2 FQGNSA. This CDR3 is built from 15 residues. V dropped 5 bases and J dropped 5 bases, with 17 bases sitting between them. The CDR3, as DNA: TGTGCCAGCAGCGCGAAGGTGGTGGCTGGAGATACGCAGTATTTT. It encodes CASSAKVVAGDTQYF.

This clone appeared a single time. The rearrangement uses TRBV6-1 and TRBJ1-2, with D possibly TRBD1 on 5 matching bases. Trimming pared 7 bases from V and 2 bases from J, leaving 14 bases between. The CDR3 consists of 14 residues. Germline V gives CDR1 MNHNS, CDR2 SASEGT. CDR3 bases: TGTGCCAGCACCCCCGGGGGGGGGAACTATGGCTACACCTTC. This translates into CASTPGGGNYGYTF.

The chain carries TRBV5-4 and TRBJ2-7, with D maybe TRBD2 (5 bases). The length of the CDR3 is 16 residues. Looked up from germline, CDR1 is SGHNT and CDR2 is YYREEE (reference sequence). The V end lost 0 bases, the J end lost 0 bases, and 13 bases lay between the germline ends. CDR3 in amino acids: CASSLEAASSSYEQYF. CDR3 in DNA: TGTGCCAGCAGCTTGGAAGCGGCCTCTAGCTCCTACGAGCAGTACTTC. The full variable domain, its missing parts supplied by reference TRBV5-4 and TRBJ2-7, is ETGVTQSPTHLIKTRGQQVTLRCSSQSGHNTVSWYQQALGQGPQFIFQYYREEENGRGNFPPRFSGLQFPNYSSELNVNALELDDSALYLCASSLEAASSSYEQYFGPGTRLTVT.

V gene TRBV7-9 combines with J gene TRBJ2-1, with D maybe TRBD1 (6 bases). V lost 5 bases and J 4 bases, leaving 9 bases between the germline ends. Germline loops: CDR1 SEHNR, CDR2 FQNEAQ (reference sequence). The CDR3 runs 13 residues. Here the CDR3 DNA reads TGTGCCAGCAGCAGGACAGCGTACAATGAGCAGTTCTTC. Translating it yields CASSRTAYNEQFF. The full variable domain, completed using reference TRBV7-9 and TRBJ2-1, is DTGVSQNPRHKITKRGQNVTFRCDPISEHNRLYWYRQTLGQGPEFLTYFQNEAQLEKSRLLSDRFSAERPKGSFSTLEIQRTEQGDSAMYLCASSRTAYNEQFFGPGTRLTVL.

This chain uses TRBV27 with TRBJ2-2; weak D call: TRBD1 (5 bases). Deletions cut 3 bases from V and 2 bases from J, with 10 bases between. The CDR3 consists of 15 residues. Germline V lookup: CDR1 MNHEY, CDR2 SMNVEV (reference sequence). The CDR3 region has the DNA TGTGCCAGCAGTTTTTGGACAAGAAACACCGGGGAGCTGTTTTTT. Protein sequence: CASSFWTRNTGELFF.

Concerning this clone itself: The germline gene is not matched at one end of the junction; a read error may be the cause. The J gene is TRBJ2-7, the V gene TRBV7-7; 7 bases line up with TRBD1. The CDR3 sequence is 13 residues long. Germline V CDR1 and CDR2: SSHAT, FNYEAQ (reference sequence). The CDR3 bases are TGTGCTAGCAGCTTCGGCAGGGGGTACGAGCAGTACTTC. Encoded protein: CASSFGRGYEQYF.

To note about this clone: Other DNA variants within this sample encode the same CDR3. The CDR3 sequence is CASSVDSGGAYEQYF. CDR3 nucleotides: TGTGCCAGCAGCGTAGATAGCGGGGGGGCTTACGAGCAGTACTTC. The chain is built from TRBV9 and TRBJ2-7, with 11 bases fitting TRBD2. The germline CDR1 and CDR2 sequences are SGDLS and YYNGEE. V gave up 0 bases and J gave up 4 bases; unmatched junction bases: 3. This CDR3 spans 15 amino acids. Combining the CDR3 with reference TRBV9 and TRBJ2-7 gives the whole variable domain DSGVTQTPKHLITATGQRVTLRCSPRSGDLSVYWYQQSLDQGLQFLIQYYNGEERAKGNILERFSAQQFPDLHSELNLSSLELGDSALYFCASSVDSGGAYEQYFGPGTRLTVT.

V is TRBV19 and J is TRBJ2-7; D gene ambiguous. This CDR3 region has 11 residues. V dropped 3 bases and J dropped 5 bases, with 5 bases sitting between them. In germline, CDR1 is LNHDA, CDR2 SQIVND (reference sequence). The CDR3 spells CASSMFNEQYF. CDR3 DNA sequence: TGTGCCAGTAGTATGTTCAACGAGCAGTACTTC.

This clone has only a few counts. The chain combines TRBV30 with TRBJ1-5; 10 bases agree with TRBD1. The V segment lost 6 bases and the J segment 6 bases; nucleotides outside the gene matches: 11. The CDR3 has 15 amino acids. CDR1 and CDR2 from the germline V gene are GTSNPN and SVGIG (reference sequence). The CDR3 DNA reads as TGTGCCTGTACCCCTCCGGGACAGGGGCTTCAGCCCCAGCATTTT. Translated: CACTPPGQGLQPQHF.

The rearrangement uses TRBV7-8 and TRBJ2-7; D might be TRBD2 (5 bases). The CDR3 contains 16 residues. Germline CDR1 is SGHVS and CDR2 is FQNEAQ. V was shortened by 0 bases and J by 3 bases, with 15 bases between the two germline ends. CDR3 nucleotides: TGTGCCAGCAGCTTAGCGGTTGGGGAGATCCACTACGAGCAGTACTTC. It is translated as CASSLAVGEIHYEQYF.

J is TRBJ1-1 and V is TRBV7-6, with D perhaps matching TRBD1 (6 bases). Germline CDR1 reads SGHVS; CDR2 reads FNYEAQ. V was clipped by 3 bases and J by 3 bases, with 17 bases between them. This CDR3 comprises 16 residues. CDR3 in amino acids: CASSFPDGGGDTEAFF. Written as DNA, the CDR3 is TGTGCCAGCAGCTTCCCCGACGGAGGGGGAGACACTGAAGCTTTCTTT.